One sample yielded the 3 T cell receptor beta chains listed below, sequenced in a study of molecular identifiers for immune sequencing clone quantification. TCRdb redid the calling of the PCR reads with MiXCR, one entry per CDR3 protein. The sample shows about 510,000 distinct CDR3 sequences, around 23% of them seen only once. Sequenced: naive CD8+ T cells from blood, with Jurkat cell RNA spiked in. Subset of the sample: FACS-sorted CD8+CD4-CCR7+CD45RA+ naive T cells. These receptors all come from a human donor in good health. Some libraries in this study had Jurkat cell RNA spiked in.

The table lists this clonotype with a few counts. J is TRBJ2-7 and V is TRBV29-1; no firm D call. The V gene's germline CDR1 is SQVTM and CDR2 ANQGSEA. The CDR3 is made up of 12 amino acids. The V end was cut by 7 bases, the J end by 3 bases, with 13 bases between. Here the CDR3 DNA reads TGCAGCGCTACGAGTCACAGCTACGAGCAGTACTTC. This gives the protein CSATSHSYEQYF.

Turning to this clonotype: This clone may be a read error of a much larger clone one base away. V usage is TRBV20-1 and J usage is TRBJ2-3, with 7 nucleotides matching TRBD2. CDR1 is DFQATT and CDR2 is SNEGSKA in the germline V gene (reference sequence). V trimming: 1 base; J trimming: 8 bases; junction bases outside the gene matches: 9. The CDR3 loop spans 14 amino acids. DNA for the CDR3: TGCAGTGCTAGAGCAAGCAAGGGGAGGGTTACGCAGTATTTT. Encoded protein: CSARASKGRVTQYF.

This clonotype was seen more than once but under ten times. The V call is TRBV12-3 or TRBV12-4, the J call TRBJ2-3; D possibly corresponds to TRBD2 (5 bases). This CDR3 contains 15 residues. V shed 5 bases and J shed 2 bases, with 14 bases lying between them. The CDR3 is CASSALQRTTDTQYF. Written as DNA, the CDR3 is TGTGCCAGCAGTGCCCTCCAGCGGACCACAGATACGCAGTATTTT.